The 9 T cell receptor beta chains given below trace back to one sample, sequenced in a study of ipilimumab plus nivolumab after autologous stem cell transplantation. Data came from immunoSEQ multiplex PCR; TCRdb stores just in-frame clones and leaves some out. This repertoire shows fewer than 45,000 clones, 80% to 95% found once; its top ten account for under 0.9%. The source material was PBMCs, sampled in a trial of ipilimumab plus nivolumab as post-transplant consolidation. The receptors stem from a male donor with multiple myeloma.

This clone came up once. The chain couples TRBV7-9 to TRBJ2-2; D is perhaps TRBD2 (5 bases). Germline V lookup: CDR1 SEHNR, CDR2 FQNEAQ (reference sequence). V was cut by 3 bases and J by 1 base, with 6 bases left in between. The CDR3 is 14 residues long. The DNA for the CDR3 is TGTGCCAGCAGCTTGGACTTGAACACCGGGGAGCTGTTTTTT. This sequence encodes CASSLDLNTGELFF.

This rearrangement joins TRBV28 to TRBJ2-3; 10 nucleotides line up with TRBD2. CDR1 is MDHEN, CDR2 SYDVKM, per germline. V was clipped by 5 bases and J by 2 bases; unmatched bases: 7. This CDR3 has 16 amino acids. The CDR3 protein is CASSRSGGVPTDTQYF. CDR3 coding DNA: TGTGCCAGCAGTAGGAGCGGGGGGGTCCCCACAGATACGCAGTATTTT.

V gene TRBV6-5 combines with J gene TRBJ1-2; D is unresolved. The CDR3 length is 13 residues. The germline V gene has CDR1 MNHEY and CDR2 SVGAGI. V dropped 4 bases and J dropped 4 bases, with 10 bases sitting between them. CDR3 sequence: CASSSGTSYGYTF. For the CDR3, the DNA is TGTGCCAGCAGTTCGGGAACAAGCTATGGCTACACCTTC.

CDR3 nucleotides: TGCGCCAGCAGCCAAGGTTGGGAGGACAATGAGCAGTTCTTC. It is translated as CASSQGWEDNEQFF. The chain is built from TRBV4-1 and TRBJ2-1; D possibly corresponds to TRBD2 (6 bases). Trimming took off 1 base at V and 5 bases at J, with 9 bases between the two ends. The CDR3 extends over 14 amino acids. Germline assignment: CDR1 MGHRA and CDR2 YSYEKL.

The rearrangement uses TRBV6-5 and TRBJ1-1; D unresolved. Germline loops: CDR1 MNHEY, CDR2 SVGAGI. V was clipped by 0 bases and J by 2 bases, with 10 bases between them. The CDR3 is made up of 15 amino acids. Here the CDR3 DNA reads TGTGCCAGCAGTTACTCTCGGGTCCAAAACACTGAAGCTTTCTTT. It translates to CASSYSRVQNTEAFF.

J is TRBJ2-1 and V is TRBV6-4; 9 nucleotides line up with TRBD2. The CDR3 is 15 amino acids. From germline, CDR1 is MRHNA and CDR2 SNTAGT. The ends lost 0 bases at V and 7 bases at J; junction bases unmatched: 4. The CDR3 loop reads CASSDSPAGGNEQFF. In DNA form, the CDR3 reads TGTGCCAGCAGTGACTCCCCGGCGGGGGGGAATGAGCAGTTCTTC.

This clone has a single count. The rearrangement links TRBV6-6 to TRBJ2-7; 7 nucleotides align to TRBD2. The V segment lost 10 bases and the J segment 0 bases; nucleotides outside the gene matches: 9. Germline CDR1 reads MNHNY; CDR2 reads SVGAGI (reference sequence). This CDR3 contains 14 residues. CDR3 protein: CATTTSWSSYEQYF. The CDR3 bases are TGTGCCACGACGACTAGCTGGAGCTCCTACGAGCAGTACTTC.

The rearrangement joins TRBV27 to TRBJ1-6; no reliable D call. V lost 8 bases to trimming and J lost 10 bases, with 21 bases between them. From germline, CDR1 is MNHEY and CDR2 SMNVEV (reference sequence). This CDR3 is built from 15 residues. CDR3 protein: CASARGIGLGSPLHF. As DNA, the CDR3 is TGTGCCAGCGCCCGAGGAATTGGTTTAGGCTCACCCCTCCACTTT.

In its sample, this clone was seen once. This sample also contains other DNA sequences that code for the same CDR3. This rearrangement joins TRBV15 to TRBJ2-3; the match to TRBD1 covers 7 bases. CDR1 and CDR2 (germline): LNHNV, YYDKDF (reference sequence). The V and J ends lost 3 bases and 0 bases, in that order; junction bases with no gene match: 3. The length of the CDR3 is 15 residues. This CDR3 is CATSRGQPSTDTQYF. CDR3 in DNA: TGTGCCACCAGCAGGGGACAGCCCAGCACAGATACGCAGTATTTT.